This paragraph reports one TCR beta chain. Its antigen is unknown. Trimming shortened V by 3 bases and J by 0 bases, and 9 bases separated the two germline ends. Germline V gives CDR1 LNHDA, CDR2 SQIVND (reference sequence). The CDR3 sequence is 15 residues long. This record belongs to a study of T cell responses to AZD1222 COVID-19 vaccine. Overall study findings and caveats: Regions 160-218 and 743-854 dominated among vaccine-associated CD4 TCRs spanning spike.

Measured with immunoSEQ multiplex PCR; TCRdb has only the in-frame clones, and not every one. The profile shows some 130,000 clones, over 90% of them singletons. The specimen comprised peripheral blood, sampled on day 0 of AZD1222 vaccination. This receptor was identified in an adult in good health. The V call is TRBV19, the J call TRBJ1-3; D is uncertain. The CDR3 spells CASSIAYFSGNTIYF. The CDR3 DNA is TGTGCCAGTAGTATTGCCTACTTCTCTGGAAACACCATATATTTT.